This is a list of T cell receptor beta chains from one sample in a study of cytomegalovirus exposure and HLA in healthy donors. Sequenced by immunoSEQ multiplex PCR; TCRdb stores in-frame clones only, minus some. The sample has about 110,000 clones. The sample taken for sequencing was PBMCs. All receptors derive from a man aged 30-40 years in good health and CMV-seronegative. Each CDR3 is given with its conserved first and last residue. The order of the fields is V gene, J gene, D gene, CDR3 protein. A D gene is named only where the DNA matches it firmly.

>TRBV30|TRBJ1-5|.
CAWRGAGRYNQPQHF
>TRBV7-2|TRBJ2-7|TRBD2
CASRQTSATYEQYF
>TRBV7-9|TRBJ2-1|.
CASSLAGASHNEQFF
>TRBV30|TRBJ1-5|.
CAWSGGEGQPQHF
>TRBV4-3|TRBJ1-2|.
CASSQDTLSDYYGYTF
>TRBV19|TRBJ1-1|.
CASRAQFLHTEAFF
>TRBV2|TRBJ1-1|TRBD1
CASSTTGGTEAFF
>TRBV5-1|TRBJ2-7|.
CASGPGSYEQYF
>TRBV6-5|TRBJ2-7|TRBD2
CASSAQLAYEQYF
>TRBV29-1|TRBJ2-2|TRBD1
CSATGGATGELFF
>TRBV5-1|TRBJ2-1|.
CASSFSPDSLNEQFF
>TRBV5-1|TRBJ1-1|.
CASSLVSPRGWGTEAFF
>TRBV11-1|TRBJ2-2|TRBD2
CASSPGLAGAGELFF
>TRBV7-2|TRBJ1-5|.
CASSLTNQPQHF
>TRBV27|TRBJ2-1|.
CASSLSSLNANEQFF
>TRBV29-1|TRBJ2-2|TRBD2
CSVQRTSGGSGSTGELFF
>TRBV5-1|TRBJ1-2|TRBD1
CASRWGTGDGGYTF
>TRBV10-3|TRBJ2-5|.
CAIRDGVQETQYF
>TRBV14|TRBJ2-5|TRBD1
CASSLRTGQETQYF
>TRBV6-5|TRBJ2-5|TRBD2
CASSQLLAGGETQYF
>TRBV5-1|TRBJ2-3|.
CASNTGVSTDTQYF
>TRBV4-2|TRBJ2-4|TRBD1
CASRPGQGANIQYF
>TRBV7-8|TRBJ1-2|.
CASRSGQGSSGYTF
>TRBV9|TRBJ2-7|TRBD1
CASSVGTGQGNEQYF
>TRBV7-3|TRBJ2-3|.
CASSFSAGTDTQYF
>TRBV19|TRBJ1-1|.
CASSKGAGGNTEAFF
>TRBV11-3|TRBJ2-2|TRBD2
CASSLTSGGHTGELFF
>TRBV18|TRBJ2-2|.
CASSPAGPVAGELFF
>TRBV5-1|TRBJ1-4|TRBD1
CASSNWDRGPDEKLFF
>TRBV7-2|TRBJ1-3|TRBD1
CASSFTGGSGNTIYF
>TRBV27|TRBJ2-3|TRBD2
CASSTPGPLGTGTSQTAQYF
>TRBV30|TRBJ2-7|.
CAWSGRTGIEQYF
>TRBV5-1|TRBJ2-3|.
CASSVEGTDTQYF
>TRBV4-3|TRBJ2-2|.
CASSQGYRNTGELFF
>TRBV10-3|TRBJ2-7|TRBD1
CAISEPGTGISYEQYF
>TRBV27|TRBJ1-1|.
CASSIQGRGGEAFF
>TRBV7-2|TRBJ2-3|TRBD1
CASSRTGSTDTQYF
>TRBV6-6|TRBJ1-2|.
CASSYMRADNDGYTF
>TRBV15|TRBJ1-3|.
CATSRYSGNTIYF
>TRBV5-1|TRBJ2-2|TRBD2
CASSSTSEAGSTGELFF
>TRBV18|TRBJ2-3|.
CASSPPGTDTQYF
>TRBV11-2|TRBJ2-5|TRBD2
CASSPPGRSGGETQYF
>TRBV5-1|TRBJ2-1|.
CASSPPGHRLSSHNEQFF
>TRBV10-3|TRBJ1-4|.
CAISGGGGYEKLFF
>TRBV10-3|TRBJ1-5|.
CAISESGPNQPQHF
>TRBV7-2|TRBJ2-3|TRBD2
CASSLAGRGSTDTQYF
>TRBV18|TRBJ2-5|TRBD1
CASSPKMRDRKETQYF
>TRBV5-4|TRBJ2-7|.
CASSLGEDSYEQYF
>TRBV7-9|TRBJ1-5|TRBD1
CASSPWDGTGGQPQHF
>TRBV5-4|TRBJ2-5|TRBD2
CASSTQTSRETQYF
>TRBV7-7|TRBJ2-5|.
CASSLGAGRETQYF
>TRBV6-5|TRBJ2-1|TRBD2
CASSRGGASYNEQFF
>TRBV18|TRBJ2-7|.
CASSLSRDFEQYF
>TRBV4-1|TRBJ1-2|.
CASSQAGLRGYTF
>TRBV10-2|TRBJ1-5|TRBD1
CATTGGAGNQPQHF
>TRBV9|TRBJ1-1|.
CASSVEALNTEAFF
>TRBV19|TRBJ2-2|.
CASRRDDMTNTGELFF
>TRBV14|TRBJ2-5|.
CASNRGSQETQYF
>TRBV19|TRBJ2-3|TRBD1
CASSPMTGETTDTQYF
>TRBV7-3|TRBJ2-2|TRBD1
CASSLVAGGNTGELFF